The 16 T cell receptor beta chains below all came from one sample that was sequenced in a study of blood T cell repertoires in COVID-19 (dated by TCRdb to between 2020 and 2021). The method behind the library was the immunoSEQ multiplex PCR assay. The immuneACCESS repertoire file appears here via TCRdb, limited to in-frame rearrangements. These files lack a portion of the clones; in checked studies, under half of the deficit traces to unresolved V genes, and the cause of the others is not known. This sample is represented by some 190,000 clones; 70% to 80% of them were singletons. 9.5% to 15% of the sample is taken by the ten largest. Material: peripheral blood. The receptors shown here come from a woman aged 50 to 60 with acute or convalescent COVID-19.

This clone was picked up a small number of times. The chain recombines TRBV28 with TRBJ1-3, with 7 bases fitting TRBD1. CDR3 length: 14 amino acids. Germline assignment: CDR1 MDHEN and CDR2 SYDVKM. The J segment lost 5 bases and the V segment lost 5 bases, leaving 6 bases of the junction unmatched. CDR3: CASSLRQGRNTIYF. The DNA of the CDR3 is TGTGCCAGCAGTCTTAGACAGGGTAGAAACACCATATATTTT.

CDR3 DNA: TGTGCCAGCAGTATCAGCGCAGGGGACGGATTCTACGAGCAGTACTTC. This sequence encodes CASSISAGDGFYEQYF. The chain has TRBV7-2 and TRBJ2-7; D is perhaps TRBD1 (6 bases). The germline CDR1 and CDR2 sequences are SGHTA and FQGNSA. The CDR3 is 16 residues long. V shed 6 bases and J shed 3 bases, with 21 bases lying between them.

V gene TRBV4-2 combines with J gene TRBJ1-2, with D possibly matching TRBD1 (5 bases). The CDR3 has 14 residues. Trimming removed 7 bases at V and 2 bases at J, with 14 bases between. Germline CDR1 is LGHNA and CDR2 is YNFKEQ. CDR3 sequence (DNA): TGTGCCAGCACCCAGCAGGGAAACAACTATGGCTACACCTTC. It is translated as CASTQQGNNYGYTF.

The chain uses TRBV3-1 (or the pseudogene TRBV3-2) and TRBJ2-7; 8 positions agree with TRBD1. The V gene end was trimmed by 6 bases and the J gene end by 2 bases; junction bases not matched to a gene: 15. The length of the CDR3 is 17 residues. CDR1 is LGHDT and CDR2 is YNNKEL in the germline V gene (reference sequence). The CDR3: CASRSGQGSPRAYEQYF. CDR3 DNA: TGTGCCAGCAGATCAGGACAGGGTTCACCCAGGGCCTACGAGCAGTACTTC.

The genes are TRBV11-2 and TRBJ2-6, with a tentative D call TRBD1 (6 bases). The V and J ends lost 2 bases and 0 bases respectively, with 17 bases between them. In germline, CDR1 is SGHAT, CDR2 FQNNGV. This CDR3 comprises 19 residues. DNA of the CDR3: TGTGCCAGCAGCTTATTAGGGCGACAGGTGACCTCTGGGGCCAACGTCCTGACTTTC. It yields the protein CASSLLGRQVTSGANVLTF.

The rearrangement uses TRBV25-1 and TRBJ1-1, with 9 bases fitting TRBD1. In germline, CDR1 is MGHDK, CDR2 SYGVNS. Trimming at V came to 4 bases and at J to 5 bases, leaving 8 bases not matched to a gene. The CDR3 spans 15 residues. CDR3 nucleotides: TGTGCCAGCAGTGCAACCGGGACAGGGTTTACTGAAGCTTTCTTT. Encoded protein: CASSATGTGFTEAFF.

The rearrangement links TRBV18 to TRBJ2-1; no clear D. Germline V gene data show CDR1 as KGHSH and CDR2 as LQKENI. V lost 5 bases and J 10 bases, leaving 9 bases between the germline ends. CDR3 size: 11 residues. CDR3 amino acids: CASSSLLEQFF. CDR3 coding DNA: TGTGCCAGCTCATCCCTCCTGGAGCAGTTCTTC.

V gene TRBV7-6 combines with J gene TRBJ1-2; a weak D match, TRBD1 (5 bases). Germline CDR1 reads SGHVS; CDR2 reads FNYEAQ. The length of the CDR3 is 13 residues. The V end was cut by 3 bases, the J end by 6 bases, with 11 bases between. In DNA, the CDR3 is TGTGCCAGCAGCTTCGGACATAAGAATGGCTACACCTTC. Its protein is CASSFGHKNGYTF. Looking up the rest from reference TRBV7-6 and TRBJ1-2 gives the full variable domain: GAGVSQSPRYKVTKRGQDVALRCDPISGHVSLYWYRQALGQGPEFLTYFNYEAQQDKSGLPNDRFSAERPEGSISTLTIQRTEQRDSAMYRCASSFGHKNGYTFGSGTRLTVV.

The rearrangement uses TRBV6-5 and TRBJ1-5; 7 nucleotides align to TRBD1. V lost 10 bases to trimming and J lost 7 bases; unmatched junction nucleotides: 10. Germline-derived CDR1 and CDR2 are MNHEY and SVGAGI. CDR3 length: 13 amino acids. In DNA, the CDR3 is TGTGCCATAAACAGGGGAGGAGGGCAGCCCCAGCATTTT. Encoded protein: CAINRGGGQPQHF.

The chain is built from TRBV29-1 and TRBJ2-3; 10 nucleotides agree with TRBD2. From germline, CDR1 is SQVTM and CDR2 ANQGSEA. The CDR3 runs 14 residues. Trimming cost V 6 bases and J 6 bases; bases outside gene matches: 9. The CDR3 region is CSVAPSGRADTQYF. The CDR3 coding sequence is TGCAGCGTGGCCCCAAGCGGGAGGGCCGATACGCAGTATTTT.

The chain employs TRBV23-1 and TRBJ1-1; D is unresolved. TRBV23-1 is sorted into the ORF group, with uncertain function. V was clipped by 4 bases and J by 0 bases, with 15 bases between them. CDR3 length: 16 amino acids. CDR3 residues: CASSLVDRRVNTEAFF. The CDR3 nucleotides read TGCGCCAGCAGTCTAGTTGACCGCCGGGTGAACACTGAAGCTTTCTTT.

The table lists this clone with many counts. V is TRBV2 and J is TRBJ1-6; 7 bases line up with TRBD1. The CDR3 sequence is 13 residues long. The germline V gene has CDR1 SNHLY and CDR2 FYNNEI. The CDR3 nucleotides read TGTGTCGGACAGGTTTCTAATAATTCACCCCTCCACTTT. Translated, it gives CVGQVSNNSPLHF.

V is TRBV2 and J is TRBJ1-6, with a weak D call TRBD1 (6 bases). The CDR3 sequence is 15 residues long. Per germline, CDR1 SNHLY and CDR2 FYNNEI. Trimming cost V 6 bases and J 7 bases, with 16 bases left between them. The CDR3 sequence: CASRMQGLANSPLHF. The DNA of the CDR3 is TGTGCCAGCAGAATGCAGGGGTTAGCCAATTCACCCCTCCACTTT.

The chain is built from TRBV10-1 and TRBJ2-1; possible D gene TRBD2, 6 bases. The CDR3 extends over 17 amino acids. Germline lookup yields CDR1 WNHNN and CDR2 SYGVQD (reference sequence). V was trimmed by 3 bases and J by 4 bases, leaving 19 bases between them. This CDR3 is CASSDRRVALLYNEQFF. The DNA for the CDR3 is TGCGCCAGCAGTGATAGGAGGGTTGCCCTCCTTTACAATGAGCAGTTCTTC.

The chain recombines TRBV19 with TRBJ2-7; 9 bases fit TRBD2. CDR1 LNHDA and CDR2 SQIVND come from the germline V gene (reference sequence). V shed 4 bases and J 4 bases; nucleotides not matched to a gene: 5. The CDR3 consists of 14 residues. CDR3 residues: CASSSGGGRYEQYF. Written as DNA, the CDR3 is TGTGCCAGTAGTAGCGGGGGGGGAAGATACGAGCAGTACTTC.

The gene calls are TRBV4-2 and TRBJ1-1; D perhaps matches TRBD1 (5 bases). The CDR3 totals 15 residues. Germline V gene sequence: CDR1 LGHNA, CDR2 YNFKEQ. Trimming took off 0 bases at V and 5 bases at J, with 13 bases between the two ends. The CDR3 region has the DNA TGTGCCAGCAGCCAAGACTCTGCCAGGGCAACTGAAGCTTTCTTT. Protein: CASSQDSARATEAFF.